This TCR beta chain originates from a study of cytomegalovirus exposure and HLA in healthy donors. Points from the study as a whole: In vitro, a few CMV-associated chains proved specific for CMV antigens. Most TCR sequences were uncommon, yet certain public TCRs appeared in many donors.

The length of the CDR3 is 11 residues. Germline assignment: CDR1 SQVTM and CDR2 ANQGSEA. The V and J ends lost 7 bases and 6 bases respectively, with 10 bases between them. About this clone: Its cognate antigen is unknown.

Profiling relied on immunoSEQ multiplex PCR, and the TCRdb table lists in-frame clones only, not all of them. Of around 150,000 clones in the sample, about 90% were seen once. The chain carries TRBV29-1 and TRBJ2-1, with D tentatively TRBD2 (5 bases). The sequence derives from a woman aged 18 to 35 in good health and CMV-seropositive. Sequencing input: PBMCs. DNA for the CDR3: TGCAGCGCTGAGGGCACCAATGAGCAGTTCTTC. It codes for CSAEGTNEQFF.